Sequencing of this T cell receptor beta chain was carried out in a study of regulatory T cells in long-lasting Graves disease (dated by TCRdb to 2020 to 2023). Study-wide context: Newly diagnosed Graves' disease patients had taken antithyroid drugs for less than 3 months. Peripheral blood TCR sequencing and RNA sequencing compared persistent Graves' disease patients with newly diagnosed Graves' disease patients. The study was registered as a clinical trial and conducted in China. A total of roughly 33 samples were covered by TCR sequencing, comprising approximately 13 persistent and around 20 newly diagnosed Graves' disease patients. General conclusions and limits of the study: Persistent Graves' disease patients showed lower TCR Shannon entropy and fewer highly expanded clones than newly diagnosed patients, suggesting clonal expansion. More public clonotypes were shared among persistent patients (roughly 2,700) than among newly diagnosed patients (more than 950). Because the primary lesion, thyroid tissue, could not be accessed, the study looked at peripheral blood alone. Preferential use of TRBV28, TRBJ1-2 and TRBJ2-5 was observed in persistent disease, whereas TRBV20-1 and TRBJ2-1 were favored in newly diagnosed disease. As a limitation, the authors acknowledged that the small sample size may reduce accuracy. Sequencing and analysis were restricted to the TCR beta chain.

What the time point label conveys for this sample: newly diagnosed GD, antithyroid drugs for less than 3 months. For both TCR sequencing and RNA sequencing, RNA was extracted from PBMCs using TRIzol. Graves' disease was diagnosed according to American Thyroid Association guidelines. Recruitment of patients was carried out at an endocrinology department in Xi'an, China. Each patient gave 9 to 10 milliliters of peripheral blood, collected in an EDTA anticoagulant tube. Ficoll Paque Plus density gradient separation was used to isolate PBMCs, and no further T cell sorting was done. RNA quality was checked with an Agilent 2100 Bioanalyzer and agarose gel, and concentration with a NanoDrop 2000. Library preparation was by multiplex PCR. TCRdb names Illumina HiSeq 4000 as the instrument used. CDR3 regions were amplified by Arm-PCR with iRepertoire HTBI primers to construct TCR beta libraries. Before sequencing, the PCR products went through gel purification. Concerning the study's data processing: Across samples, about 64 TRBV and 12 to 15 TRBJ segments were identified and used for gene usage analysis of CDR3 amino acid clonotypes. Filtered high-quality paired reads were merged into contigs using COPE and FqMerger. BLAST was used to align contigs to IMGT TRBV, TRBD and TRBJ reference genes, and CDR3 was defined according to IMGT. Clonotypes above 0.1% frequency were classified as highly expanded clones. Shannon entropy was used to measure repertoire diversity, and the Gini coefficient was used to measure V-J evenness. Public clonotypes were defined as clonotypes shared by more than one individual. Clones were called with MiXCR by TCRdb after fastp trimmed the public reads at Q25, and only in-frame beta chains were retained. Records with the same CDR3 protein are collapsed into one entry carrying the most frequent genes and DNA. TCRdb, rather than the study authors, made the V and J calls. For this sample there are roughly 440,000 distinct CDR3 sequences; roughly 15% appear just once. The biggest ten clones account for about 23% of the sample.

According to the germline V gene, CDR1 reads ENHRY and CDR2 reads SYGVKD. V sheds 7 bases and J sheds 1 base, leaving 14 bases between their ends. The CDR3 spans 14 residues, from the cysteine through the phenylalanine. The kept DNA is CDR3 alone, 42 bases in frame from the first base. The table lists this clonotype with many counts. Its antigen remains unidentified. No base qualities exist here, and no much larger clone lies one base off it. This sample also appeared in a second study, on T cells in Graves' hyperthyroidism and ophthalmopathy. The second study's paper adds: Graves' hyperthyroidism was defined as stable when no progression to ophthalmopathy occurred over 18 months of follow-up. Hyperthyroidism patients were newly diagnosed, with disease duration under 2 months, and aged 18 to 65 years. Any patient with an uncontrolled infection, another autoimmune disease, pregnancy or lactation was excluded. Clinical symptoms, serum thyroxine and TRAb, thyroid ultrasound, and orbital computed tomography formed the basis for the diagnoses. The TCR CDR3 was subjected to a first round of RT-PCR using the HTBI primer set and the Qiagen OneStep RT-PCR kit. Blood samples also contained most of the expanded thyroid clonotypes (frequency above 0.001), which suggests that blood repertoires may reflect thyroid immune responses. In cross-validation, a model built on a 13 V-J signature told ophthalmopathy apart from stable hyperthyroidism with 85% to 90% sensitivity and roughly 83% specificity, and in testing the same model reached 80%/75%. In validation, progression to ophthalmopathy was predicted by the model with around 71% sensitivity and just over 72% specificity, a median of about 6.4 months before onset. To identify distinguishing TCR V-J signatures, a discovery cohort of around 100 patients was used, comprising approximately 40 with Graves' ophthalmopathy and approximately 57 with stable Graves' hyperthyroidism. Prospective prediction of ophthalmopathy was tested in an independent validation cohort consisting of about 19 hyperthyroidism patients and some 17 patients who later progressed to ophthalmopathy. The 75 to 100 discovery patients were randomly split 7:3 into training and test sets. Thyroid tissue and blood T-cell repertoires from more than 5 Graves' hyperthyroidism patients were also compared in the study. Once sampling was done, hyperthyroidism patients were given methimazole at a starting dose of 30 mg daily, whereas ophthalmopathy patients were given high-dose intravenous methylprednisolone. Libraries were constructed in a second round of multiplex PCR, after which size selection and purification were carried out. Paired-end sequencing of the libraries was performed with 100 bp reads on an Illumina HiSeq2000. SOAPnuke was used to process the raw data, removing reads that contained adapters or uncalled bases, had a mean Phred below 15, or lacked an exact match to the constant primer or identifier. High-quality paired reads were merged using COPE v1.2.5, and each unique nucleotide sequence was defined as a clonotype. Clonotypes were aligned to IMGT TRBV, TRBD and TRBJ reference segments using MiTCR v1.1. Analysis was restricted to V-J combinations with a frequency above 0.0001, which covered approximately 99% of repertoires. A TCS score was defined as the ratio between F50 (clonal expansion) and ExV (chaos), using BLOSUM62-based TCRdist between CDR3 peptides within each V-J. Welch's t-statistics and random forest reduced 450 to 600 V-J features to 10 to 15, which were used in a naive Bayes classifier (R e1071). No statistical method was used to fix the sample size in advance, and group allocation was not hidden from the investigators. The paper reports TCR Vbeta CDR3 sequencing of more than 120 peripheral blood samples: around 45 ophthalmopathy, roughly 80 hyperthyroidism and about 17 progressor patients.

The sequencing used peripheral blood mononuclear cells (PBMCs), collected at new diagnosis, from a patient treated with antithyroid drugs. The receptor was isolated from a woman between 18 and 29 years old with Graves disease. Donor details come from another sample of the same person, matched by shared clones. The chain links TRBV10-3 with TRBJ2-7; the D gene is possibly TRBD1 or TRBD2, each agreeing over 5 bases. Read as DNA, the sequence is TGTGCCATCAAGCAGGGCTCGGGGTCCTACGAGCAGTACTTC. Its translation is CAIKQGSGSYEQYF.